Following are 11 T cell receptor beta chains from one sample sequenced in a study of radiation and T cells in renal cell carcinoma. TCRdb's table, derived via immunoSEQ multiplex PCR, lists solely in-frame clones and lacks some. In the table there are about 150,000 clones, approximately 90% of which are singletons. Indicated time point: blood 2 weeks post-SBRT. Treatment meaning: 15 Gy SBRT to primary tumor, nephrectomy 4 weeks later. The sequencing here drew on blood, taken from a patient whose treatment included radiotherapy and nephrectomy. These receptors were obtained from a woman between 50 and 59 years old with renal cell carcinoma.

The chain carries TRBV9 and TRBJ2-7; a weak D match, TRBD2 (5 bases). The CDR3 spans 14 residues. The ends were cut back, 5 bases at V and 5 bases at J, with 17 bases in the middle. CDR1 is SGDLS, CDR2 YYNGEE, per germline. DNA for the CDR3: TGTGCCAGCAGTCTAGGTAACTCCGGGGACGAGCAGTACTTC. It is translated as CASSLGNSGDEQYF.

The chain joins TRBV4-1 to TRBJ2-3; maybe TRBD1 (5 bases). Germline CDR1 MGHRA, CDR2 YSYEKL. Trimming took 2 bases from V and 0 from J, leaving 12 bases between them. The CDR3 covers 16 residues. The CDR3 nucleotides are TGCGCCAGCAGCCAAAAGAAGGGGCTGAGCACAGATACGCAGTATTTT. Protein: CASSQKKGLSTDTQYF.

This clone was detected once. CDR3 loop: CASSDSGTRGETQYF. The CDR3 region has the DNA TGTGCCAGCAGTGACTCTGGGACTAGGGGGGAGACCCAGTACTTC. This chain links TRBV6-4 with TRBJ2-5; 8 positions agree with TRBD2. The V gene end was trimmed by 0 bases and the J gene end by 5 bases; junction bases not matched to a gene: 5. The V gene's germline CDR1 is MRHNA and CDR2 SNTAGT. The CDR3 runs to 15 residues.

The chain uses TRBV11-3 and TRBJ2-3; D call uncertain. There are 12 residues in the CDR3. In germline, CDR1 is SGHNT, CDR2 YENEEA. The V gene lost 5 bases and the J gene lost 2 bases, with 5 bases spanning the gap. The CDR3 protein is CASSRFTDTQYF. CDR3 nucleotide sequence: TGTGCCAGCAGCAGATTCACAGATACGCAGTATTTT.

The chain's CDR3 is CASTPGLNEQFF. Written as DNA, the CDR3 is TGTGCCAGCACCCCGGGACTAAATGAGCAGTTCTTC. The V and J genes are TRBV28 and TRBJ2-1, with TRBD2 matching 7 bases. This CDR3 contains 12 residues. Germline V CDR1 and CDR2: MDHEN, SYDVKM. The V gene end was trimmed by 7 bases and the J gene end by 7 bases; junction bases not matched to a gene: 4.

The chain couples TRBV7-2 to TRBJ1-5, with TRBD1 identical over 9 bases. CDR1 SGHTA and CDR2 FQGNSA come from the germline V gene. Trimming at V came to 5 bases and at J to 7 bases, leaving 9 bases not matched to a gene. CDR3 length: 15 residues. CDR3 bases: TGTGCCAGCAGCCAAACAGGGGGCGGGGGGCAGCCCCAGCATTTT. Its protein product is CASSQTGGGGQPQHF.

The chain links TRBV11-2 to TRBJ1-2; 9 bases are shared with TRBD1. Trimming cost V 0 bases and J 12 bases; bases outside gene matches: 8. There are 14 residues in the CDR3. Germline assignment: CDR1 SGHAT and CDR2 FQNNGV. The CDR3, as DNA: TGTGCCAGCAGCTTAGACCTCGGGACAGGGCCCCACACCTTC. It translates to CASSLDLGTGPHTF. The variable domain in full, with the rest retrieved from reference TRBV11-2 and TRBJ1-2, is EAGVAQSPRYKIIEKRQSVAFWCNPISGHATLYWYQQILGQGPKLLIQFQNNGVVDDSQLPKDRFSAERLKGVDSTLKIQPAKLEDSAVYLCASSLDLGTGPHTFGSGTRLTVV.

The chain has TRBV5-4 and TRBJ2-1; the match to TRBD2 covers 8 bases. Germline loops: CDR1 SGHNT, CDR2 YYREEE (reference sequence). J was trimmed by 2 bases and V by 1 base; bases with no gene match: 2. CDR3 length equals 15 residues. DNA for the CDR3: TGTGCCAGCAGCTTGCGGGGGGGAGCCTACAATGAGCAGTTCTTC. It translates to CASSLRGGAYNEQFF. Full variable domain (outside the CDR3, taken from reference TRBV5-4 and TRBJ2-1): ETGVTQSPTHLIKTRGQQVTLRCSSQSGHNTVSWYQQALGQGPQFIFQYYREEENGRGNFPPRFSGLQFPNYSSELNVNALELDDSALYLCASSLRGGAYNEQFFGPGTRLTVL.

The V and J genes are TRBV27 and TRBJ1-6, with 7 bases identical to TRBD1. The CDR3 covers 13 residues. Germline CDR1 reads MNHEY; CDR2 reads SMNVEV (reference sequence). J gave up 11 bases and V 4 bases, and 5 bases lay outside the gene matches. CDR3 bases: TGTGCCAGCAGTTGGGCAGGGGGGGCACCCCTCCACTTT. It yields the protein CASSWAGGAPLHF.

The V call is TRBV5-1, the J call TRBJ2-5; 10 nucleotides match TRBD2. The CDR3 length is 15 residues. After removal of 3 bases from V and 3 bases from J, the junction contained 5 bases not matched to a gene. Looked up from germline, CDR1 is SGHRS and CDR2 is YFSETQ. The CDR3 bases are TGCGCCAGCAGCTCCACCGGGACTAGCGAAGAGACCCAGTACTTC. This encodes CASSSTGTSEETQYF.

V usage is TRBV30 and J usage is TRBJ2-2, with D possibly matching TRBD2 (6 bases). The CDR3 covers 16 residues. In germline, CDR1 is GTSNPN, CDR2 SVGIG (reference sequence). V was trimmed by 4 bases and J by 6 bases, leaving 21 bases between them. The CDR3 loop reads CAWNPYRRWEAGELFF. Here the CDR3 DNA reads TGTGCCTGGAACCCCTACCGGAGGTGGGAGGCCGGGGAGCTGTTTTTT.